This TCR beta chain emerged from a study of chemoradiotherapy in HPV16-positive cancers. The germline gives CDR1 MNHNS, CDR2 SASEGT. This CDR3 region has 13 residues. The V gene end was trimmed by 3 bases and the J gene end by 5 bases; junction bases not matched to a gene: 3. TCRdb keeps only in-frame clones here, not all; method: immunoSEQ multiplex PCR. The data contain tens of thousands of clones, about 93% of them singletons. Source: blood, taken from a patient who underwent chemoradiotherapy. This receptor was identified in a human donor with HPV-associated anogenital cancer. The genes are TRBV6-1 and TRBJ1-1; 7 bases map to TRBD1. In nucleotides, the CDR3 is TGTGCCAGCAGTGACAGGGGGGGGACTGAAGCTTTCTTT. Residues: CASSDRGGTEAFF.